These 27 T cell receptor beta chains were all obtained from the same sample, sequenced in a study of graft-versus-host responses after intestinal transplantation. Antigens for these TCRs are unknown. Generated by immunoSEQ multiplex PCR, the TCRdb table keeps only in-frame clones and is missing some. The repertoire consists of 98,000 or so clones, with about 88% occurring once and the leading ten covering around 0.96%. This specimen was unstimulated CD4+ T cells sorted from spleen or lymph node cells, taken before intestinal transplant. These receptors all stem from a human donor who received an intestinal transplant.

The rearrangement uses TRBV21-1 and TRBJ1-5. TRBV21-1 is a listed pseudogene. This CDR3 contains 14 residues. This chain's CDR3 is CASRTPSLNQPQHF. The CDR3 DNA follows: TGTGCCAGCCGGACCCCGTCCCTTAATCAGCCCCAGCATTTT.

The CDR3 DNA reads TGCGCCAGCAGCTTGTGGACAGGGAGGCAAGAGACCCAGTACTTC. Its translation is CASSLWTGRQETQYF. This sequence joins TRBV5-1 and TRBJ2-5, with TRBD1 identical over 8 bases. This CDR3 has 15 residues. The V gene end was trimmed by 1 base and the J gene end by 2 bases; junction bases not matched to a gene: 4. Germline V gene sequence: CDR1 SGHRS, CDR2 YFSETQ. The whole variable domain, filled in from reference TRBV5-1 and TRBJ2-5, reads KAGVTQTPRYLIKTRGQQVTLSCSPISGHRSVSWYQQTPGQGLQFLFEYFSETQRNKGNFPGRFSGRQFSNSRSEMNVSTLELGDSALYLCASSLWTGRQETQYFGPGTRLLVL.

The V gene is TRBV6-1, the J gene TRBJ1-2, with D tentatively TRBD1 (6 bases). The CDR3 totals 14 residues. The V end lost 6 bases, the J end lost 3 bases, and 14 bases lay between the germline ends. Looked up from germline, CDR1 is MNHNS and CDR2 is SASEGT. CDR3 sequence: CASRLGGADYGYTF. Written as DNA, the CDR3 is TGTGCCAGCAGGTTGGGGGGCGCCGACTATGGCTACACCTTC.

The chain has TRBV2 and TRBJ2-7, with D possibly being TRBD1 (5 bases). CDR3 length: 12 amino acids. Germline assignment: CDR1 SNHLY and CDR2 FYNNEI. V lost 6 bases, J lost 6 bases, and 12 bases lay in between. Here the CDR3 DNA reads TGTGCCAGCAGCCTCCAGGGTTCCGAGCAGTACTTC. Residues: CASSLQGSEQYF.

V and J are TRBV7-9 and TRBJ1-1; D ambiguous. The length of the CDR3 is 13 residues. Per the germline V gene, CDR1 is SEHNR and CDR2 is FQNEAQ (reference sequence). V dropped 5 bases and J dropped 4 bases, with 11 bases sitting between them. The CDR3 protein is CASSRVESTEAFF. The DNA of the CDR3 is TGTGCCAGCAGCCGCGTGGAGAGCACTGAAGCTTTCTTT.

V is TRBV7-6 and J is TRBJ2-2, with 10 bases fitting TRBD1. Trimming at V came to 1 base and at J to 5 bases, leaving 10 bases not matched to a gene. Germline V gene lookup returns CDR1 SGHVS and CDR2 FNYEAQ. The CDR3 loop spans 18 amino acids. CDR3 in amino acids: CASSLEGDRGRRTGELFF. For the CDR3, the DNA is TGTGCCAGCAGCTTAGAGGGAGACAGGGGGCGCCGGACCGGGGAGCTGTTTTTT.

This clone was counted a single time. The chain uses TRBV7-9 and TRBJ1-5, with 9 positions matching TRBD1. The J segment lost 5 bases and the V segment lost 0 bases, leaving 8 bases of the junction unmatched. CDR1 is SEHNR and CDR2 is FQNEAQ in the germline V gene (reference sequence). The CDR3 length is 17 residues. Here the CDR3 DNA reads TGTGCCAGCAGCTTAGCTCGGACAGGGGCGAGAGATCAGCCCCAGCATTTT. This translates into CASSLARTGARDQPQHF.

The CDR3 protein is CASSIRRSQETQYF. The CDR3 DNA follows: TGTGCCAGTAGTATACGTCGCAGTCAAGAGACCCAGTACTTC. V usage is TRBV19 and J usage is TRBJ2-5; unclear D gene. The CDR3 sequence is 14 residues long. Germline CDR1 and CDR2: LNHDA and SQIVND (reference sequence). Trimming pared 2 bases from V and 2 bases from J, leaving 9 bases between. Based on the CDR3 plus reference TRBV19 and TRBJ2-5, the full variable domain is DGGITQSPKYLFRKEGQNVTLSCEQNLNHDAMYWYRQDPGQGLRLIYYSQIVNDFQKGDIAEGYSVSREKKESFPLTVTSAQKNPTAFYLCASSIRRSQETQYFGPGTRLLVL.

The chain joins TRBV11-3 to TRBJ1-1; 9 positions agree with TRBD1. The V and J ends lost 2 bases and 9 bases, in that order; junction bases with no gene match: 7. Germline CDR1 and CDR2: SGHNT and YENEEA. CDR3 length: 14 amino acids. The CDR3 sequence is CASSLIGQGRKAFF. The CDR3 coding sequence is TGTGCCAGCAGCTTAATAGGACAGGGGCGGAAAGCTTTCTTT.

Here the CDR3 reads CASSPPSRINNEQFF. CDR3 DNA: TGTGCCAGCTCACCACCTAGCCGTATAAACAATGAGCAGTTCTTC. The chain combines TRBV18 with TRBJ2-1; D gene uncertain. There are 15 residues in the CDR3. V dropped 0 bases and J dropped 5 bases, with 11 bases sitting between them. Germline V CDR1 and CDR2: KGHSH, LQKENI.

The chain has TRBV5-1 and TRBJ1-5; D remains unclear. Trimming stripped 0 bases from V and 5 bases from J, with 6 bases between. Germline CDR1 SGHRS, CDR2 YFSETQ. The CDR3 spans 13 residues. The chain's CDR3 is CASSLGPYQPQHF. CDR3 bases: TGCGCCAGCAGCTTGGGTCCTTATCAGCCCCAGCATTTT.

Comment on this clone: The sample contains more than one DNA sequence encoding this CDR3. The chain links TRBV5-1 to TRBJ1-5; D is perhaps TRBD1 (6 bases). The CDR3 totals 14 residues. Trimming stripped 1 base from V and 2 bases from J, with 7 bases between. Looked up from germline, CDR1 is SGHRS and CDR2 is YFSETQ. CDR3 nucleotide sequence: TGCGCCAGCAGCTTGTCAGGGGGCAATCAGCCCCAGCATTTT. Translating it yields CASSLSGGNQPQHF.

The table lists this clone with a count of one. This chain connects TRBV13 to TRBJ1-5, with a possible D match to TRBD1 (6 bases). The V gene's germline CDR1 is PRHDT and CDR2 FYEKMQ (reference sequence). The CDR3 has 15 amino acids. The ends were cut back, 2 bases at V and 7 bases at J, with 15 bases in the middle. The CDR3 DNA reads TGTGCCAGCAGCTTAAGGCAGGGGCGCGGACAGCCCCAGCATTTT. Its protein is CASSLRQGRGQPQHF.

The chain couples TRBV6-5 to TRBJ1-6; 8 nucleotides line up with TRBD1. Germline lookup yields CDR1 MNHEY and CDR2 SVGAGI. The CDR3 sequence is 16 residues long. Trimming took 3 bases from V and 10 from J; bases not matched to a gene: 11. The CDR3 bases are TGTGCCAGCAGTTATACCTCGACAGGGGACGGATCACCCCTCCACTTT. This gives the protein CASSYTSTGDGSPLHF.

The J gene is TRBJ2-7, the V gene TRBV4-1; 10 nucleotides line up with TRBD1. The J segment lost 3 bases and the V segment lost 1 base, leaving 3 bases of the junction unmatched. In germline, CDR1 is MGHRA, CDR2 YSYEKL. The CDR3 has 15 residues. CDR3 sequence: CASSQVGTGDYEQYF. CDR3 DNA: TGCGCCAGCAGCCAAGTCGGGACAGGGGACTACGAGCAGTACTTC.

J is TRBJ2-2 and V is TRBV27, with TRBD2 matching over 16 bases. With V trimmed by 5 bases and J by 1 base, 7 bases remained unmatched. Looked up from germline, CDR1 is MNHEY and CDR2 is SMNVEV (reference sequence). The CDR3 has 19 residues. In DNA form, the CDR3 reads TGTGCCAGCAGTCCCCTGGGACTAGCGGGAGGGATGAACACCGGGGAGCTGTTTTTT. Its protein is CASSPLGLAGGMNTGELFF.

V is TRBV5-1 and J is TRBJ2-2; the match to TRBD1 covers 9 bases. The CDR3 sequence is 15 residues long. With V trimmed by 7 bases and J by 3 bases, 7 bases remained unmatched. Looked up from germline, CDR1 is SGHRS and CDR2 is YFSETQ. CDR3 loop: CASRPGQGYTGELFF. The CDR3 coding sequence is TGCGCCAGCCGTCCGGGACAGGGATACACCGGGGAGCTGTTTTTT.

This clone turned up a few times. This rearrangement joins TRBV20-1 to TRBJ2-1; D not certain. CDR3 length equals 9 residues. V was cut by 7 bases and J by 8 bases, with 6 bases left in between. The germline gives CDR1 DFQATT, CDR2 SNEGSKA (reference sequence). CDR3 region: CSVGHEQFF. The CDR3 DNA sequence: TGCAGTGTAGGCCATGAGCAGTTCTTC.

The chain has TRBV5-1 and TRBJ2-5; D is uncertain. Per germline, CDR1 SGHRS and CDR2 YFSETQ. This CDR3 comprises 14 residues. V dropped 2 bases and J dropped 1 base, with 9 bases sitting between them. The CDR3 DNA reads TGCGCCAGCAGCTTCGGGTGGGTCCAAGAGACCCAGTACTTC. It is translated as CASSFGWVQETQYF.

In its sample, this clone was seen once. The chain uses TRBV30 and TRBJ1-2; TRBD1 might be the D (6 bases). This CDR3 comprises 14 residues. V shed 2 bases and J shed 4 bases, with 14 bases lying between them. CDR1 GTSNPN and CDR2 SVGIG come from the germline V gene (reference sequence). The CDR3 DNA reads as TGTGCCTGGAGTACGGGGGCGCAGGTCTATGGCTACACCTTC. Protein sequence: CAWSTGAQVYGYTF.

This chain connects TRBV7-9 to TRBJ2-1; 8 positions agree with TRBD2. The CDR3 sequence is 17 residues long. The germline gives CDR1 SEHNR, CDR2 FQNEAQ (reference sequence). J gave up 4 bases and V 0 bases, and 8 bases lay outside the gene matches. The CDR3 DNA reads as TGTGCCAGCAGCTTAGCGCCGAGACTAGCGCTGTACAATGAGCAGTTCTTC. It codes for CASSLAPRLALYNEQFF.

The chain employs TRBV19 and TRBJ2-1, with D hard to call. Trimming shortened V by 6 bases and J by 5 bases, and 11 bases separated the two germline ends. The CDR3 runs to 13 residues. CDR1 is LNHDA, CDR2 SQIVND, per germline (reference sequence). The CDR3 bases are TGTGCCAGTAGACCCGACGGAAACAATGAGCAGTTCTTC. Translated: CASRPDGNNEQFF. Drawing the rest from reference TRBV19 and TRBJ2-1, the complete variable domain is DGGITQSPKYLFRKEGQNVTLSCEQNLNHDAMYWYRQDPGQGLRLIYYSQIVNDFQKGDIAEGYSVSREKKESFPLTVTSAQKNPTAFYLCASRPDGNNEQFFGPGTRLTVL.

The chain combines TRBV6-1 with TRBJ2-7, with a possible D match to TRBD1 (5 bases). This CDR3 region has 12 residues. V was cut by 8 bases and J by 0 bases, with 8 bases left in between. CDR1 and CDR2 from the germline V gene are MNHNS and SASEGT. CDR3 protein: CASCRDSYEQYF. The CDR3 nucleotides are TGTGCCAGCTGCAGGGACTCCTACGAGCAGTACTTC.

The DNA for the CDR3 is TGCGCCAGCAGCTTGCAGGGGGCTCGAGATACGCAGTATTTT. Amino acid sequence: CASSLQGARDTQYF. J is TRBJ2-3 and V is TRBV5-1, with 8 bases fitting TRBD1. The CDR3 runs 14 residues. J gave up 5 bases and V 1 base, and 3 bases lay outside the gene matches. Germline loops: CDR1 SGHRS, CDR2 YFSETQ.

V is TRBV6-1 and J is TRBJ2-1; unclear D gene. V lost 6 bases and J lost 0, with 15 bases in between. CDR3 length: 16 residues. CDR1 is MNHNS and CDR2 is SASEGT in the germline V gene. The CDR3 is CASREQTLNSYNEQFF. CDR3 in DNA: TGTGCCAGCAGAGAACAGACCCTTAACTCCTACAATGAGCAGTTCTTC.

The chain uses TRBV6-5 and TRBJ2-7, with a weak D call TRBD2 (6 bases). V lost 5 bases and J lost 6, with 14 bases in between. Germline CDR1 reads MNHEY; CDR2 reads SVGAGI. This CDR3 is built from 13 residues. The CDR3 loop reads CASSTGGQREQYF. DNA of the CDR3: TGTGCCAGCAGTACCGGAGGGCAGCGCGAGCAGTACTTC.

The V gene is TRBV7-9, the J gene TRBJ2-3, with 7 bases that match TRBD2. V dropped 6 bases and J dropped 5; count of bases not matched to a gene: 2. Germline assignment: CDR1 SEHNR and CDR2 FQNEAQ (reference sequence). This CDR3 spans 12 amino acids. The CDR3, as DNA: TGTGCCAGCAGGTGGGGGGGAGATACGCAGTATTTT. It is translated as CASRWGGDTQYF.